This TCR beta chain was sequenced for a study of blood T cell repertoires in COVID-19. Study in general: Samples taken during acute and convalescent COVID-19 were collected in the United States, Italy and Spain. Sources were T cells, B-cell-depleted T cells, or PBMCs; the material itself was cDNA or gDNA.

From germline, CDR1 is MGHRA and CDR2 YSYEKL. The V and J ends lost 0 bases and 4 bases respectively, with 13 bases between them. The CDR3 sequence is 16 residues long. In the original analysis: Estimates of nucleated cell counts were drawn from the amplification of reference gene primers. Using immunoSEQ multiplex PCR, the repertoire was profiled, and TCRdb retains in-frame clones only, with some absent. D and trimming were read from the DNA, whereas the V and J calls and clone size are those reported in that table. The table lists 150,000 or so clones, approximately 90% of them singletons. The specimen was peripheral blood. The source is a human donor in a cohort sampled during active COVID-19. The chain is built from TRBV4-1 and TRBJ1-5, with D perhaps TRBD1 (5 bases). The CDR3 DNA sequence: TGCGCCAGCAGCCAAGATCTTCCAGGGAGGAATCAGCCCCAGCATTTT. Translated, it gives CASSQDLPGRNQPQHF.